Below, 5 T cell receptor beta chains from the same sample are listed, as sequenced in a study of blood T cell repertoires in COVID-19. Clones were read by immunoSEQ multiplex PCR, and TCRdb kept only the in-frame ones, dropping some. The sample shows some 150,000 clones, 75% to 90% of them seen only once. The sequencing sample was made of peripheral blood. All receptors come from a woman in her sixties or seventies with active COVID-19.

The rearrangement links TRBV9 to TRBJ2-2; TRBD2 matches 9 bases. The trim removed 3 bases at V and 7 bases at J, leaving 13 bases unmatched. This CDR3 has 17 residues. The V gene's germline CDR1 is SGDLS and CDR2 YYNGEE. The CDR3 coding sequence is TGTGCCAGCAGCGCCCAGGTAGCGGGAGTAGCGAGCGGGGAGCTGTTTTTT. Protein product: CASSAQVAGVASGELFF.

The V and J genes are TRBV10-3 and TRBJ2-7; TRBD2 is a possible D gene (6 bases). Trimming shortened V by 10 bases and J by 2 bases, and 18 bases separated the two germline ends. This CDR3 contains 14 residues. Germline CDR1 is ENHRY and CDR2 is SYGVKD. The DNA of the CDR3 is TGTGCCAGGAACTTAGCGGCCCTCCCCTACGAGCAGTACTTC. This codes for CARNLAALPYEQYF.

V and J are TRBV5-1 and TRBJ1-5; a weak D match, TRBD1 (6 bases). Per germline, CDR1 SGHRS and CDR2 YFSETQ. V was trimmed by 3 bases and J by 4 bases, leaving 11 bases between them. This CDR3 contains 14 residues. The CDR3: CASSSGQINQPQHF. The CDR3 region has the DNA TGCGCCAGCAGCTCAGGACAGATAAATCAGCCCCAGCATTTT.

The chain recombines TRBV19 with TRBJ2-5; D gene ambiguous. Trimming removed 5 bases at V and 4 bases at J, with 11 bases between. Germline CDR1 is LNHDA and CDR2 is SQIVND (reference sequence). The CDR3 has 13 amino acids. The CDR3 reads CASSLFRGETQYF. The CDR3 nucleotides are TGTGCCAGTAGTCTATTCAGAGGAGAGACCCAGTACTTC.

This clone was seen once. The V gene is TRBV10-1, the J gene TRBJ2-7, with D tentatively TRBD2 (7 bases). In germline, CDR1 is WNHNN, CDR2 SYGVQD (reference sequence). The ends were cut back, 2 bases at V and 4 bases at J, with 27 bases in the middle. This CDR3 spans 19 amino acids. The CDR3 protein is CASSEHRGAQIMQFYEQYF. Here the CDR3 DNA reads TGCGCCAGCAGTGAGCATCGGGGGGCGCAGATTATGCAATTTTACGAGCAGTACTTC.